Each of the 3 T cell receptor beta chains below was sequenced from the same sample in a study of T cell responses to AZD1222 COVID-19 vaccine. TCRdb's copy holds only in-frame clones and misses some; the assay was immunoSEQ multiplex PCR. Of about 94,000 clones listed, approximately 87% are singletons. The sample here was peripheral blood, taken 28 days after the second AZD1222 dose. Receptor source: an adult who received the AZD1222 COVID-19 vaccine.

The V call is TRBV19, the J call TRBJ2-3; TRBD2 matches 14 bases. Looked up from germline, CDR1 is LNHDA and CDR2 is SQIVND (reference sequence). V shed 3 bases and J 6 bases; nucleotides not matched to a gene: 5. The CDR3 sequence is 16 residues long. This CDR3 reads CASSIGTSGRVDTQYF. The CDR3 DNA is TGTGCCAGTAGTATTGGGACTAGCGGGAGAGTGGATACGCAGTATTTT.

The chain has TRBV19 and TRBJ1-5; no clear D. The germline V gene has CDR1 LNHDA and CDR2 SQIVND (reference sequence). This CDR3 region has 15 residues. Deletions cut 2 bases from V and 0 bases from J, with 8 bases between. The CDR3 reads CASSISGFSNQPQHF. The CDR3 DNA reads as TGTGCCAGTAGTATATCTGGGTTTAGCAATCAGCCCCAGCATTTT.

This chain connects TRBV2 to TRBJ1-1; weak D call: TRBD1 (5 bases). The CDR3 is 13 residues long. Germline assignment: CDR1 SNHLY and CDR2 FYNNEI. V was clipped by 8 bases and J by 0 bases, with 10 bases between them. The CDR3 sequence: CASGDGMNTEAFF. CDR3 DNA sequence: TGTGCCAGCGGGGACGGAATGAACACTGAAGCTTTCTTT.